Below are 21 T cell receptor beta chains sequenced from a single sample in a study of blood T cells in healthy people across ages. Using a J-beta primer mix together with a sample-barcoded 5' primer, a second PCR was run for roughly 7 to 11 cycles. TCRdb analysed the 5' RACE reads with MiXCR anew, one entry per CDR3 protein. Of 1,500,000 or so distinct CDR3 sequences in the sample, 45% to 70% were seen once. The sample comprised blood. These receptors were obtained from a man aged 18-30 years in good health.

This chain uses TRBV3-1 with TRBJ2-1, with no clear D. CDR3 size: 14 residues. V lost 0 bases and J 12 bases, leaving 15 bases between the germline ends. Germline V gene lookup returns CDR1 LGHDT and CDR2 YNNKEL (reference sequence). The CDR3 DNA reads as TGTGCCAGCAGCCAAGAACTCCCCCGGGTTCGGCAGTTCTTC. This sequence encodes CASSQELPRVRQFF.

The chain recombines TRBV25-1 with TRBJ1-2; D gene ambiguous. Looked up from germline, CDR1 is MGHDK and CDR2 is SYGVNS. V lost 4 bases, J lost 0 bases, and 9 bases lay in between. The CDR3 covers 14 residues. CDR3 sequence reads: CASSGDGTNYGYTF. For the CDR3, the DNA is TGTGCCAGCAGTGGCGACGGGACTAACTATGGCTACACCTTC.

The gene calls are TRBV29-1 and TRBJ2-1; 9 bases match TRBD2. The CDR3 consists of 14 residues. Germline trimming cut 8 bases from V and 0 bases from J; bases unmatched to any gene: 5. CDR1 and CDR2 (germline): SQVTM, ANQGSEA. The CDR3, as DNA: TGCAGCCTCGGGACTAGCAGCTCCTACAATGAGCAGTTCTTC. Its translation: CSLGTSSSYNEQFF.

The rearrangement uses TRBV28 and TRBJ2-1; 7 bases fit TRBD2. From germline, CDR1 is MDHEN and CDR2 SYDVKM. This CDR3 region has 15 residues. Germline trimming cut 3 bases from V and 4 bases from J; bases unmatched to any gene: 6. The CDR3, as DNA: TGTGCCAGCAGTTTGGGGCGGGAGATGTACAATGAGCAGTTCTTC. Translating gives CASSLGREMYNEQFF. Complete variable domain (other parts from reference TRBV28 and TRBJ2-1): DVKVTQSSRYLVKRTGEKVFLECVQDMDHENMFWYRQDPGLGLRLIYFSYDVKMKEKGDIPEGYSVSREKKERFSLILESASTNQTSMYLCASSLGREMYNEQFFGPGTRLTVL.

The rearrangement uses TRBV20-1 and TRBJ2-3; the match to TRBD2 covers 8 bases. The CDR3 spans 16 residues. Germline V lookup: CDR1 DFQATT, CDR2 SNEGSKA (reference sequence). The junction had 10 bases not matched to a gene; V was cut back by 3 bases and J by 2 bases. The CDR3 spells CSARGIVGGDTDTQYF. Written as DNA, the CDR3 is TGCAGTGCTAGGGGGATCGTCGGGGGGGACACAGATACGCAGTATTTT.

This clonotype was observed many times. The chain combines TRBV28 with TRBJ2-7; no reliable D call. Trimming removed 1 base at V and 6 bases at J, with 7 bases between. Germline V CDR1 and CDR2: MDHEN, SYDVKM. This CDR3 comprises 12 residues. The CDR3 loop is CASSLLRSEQYF. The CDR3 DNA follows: TGTGCCAGCAGTTTATTGCGTAGCGAGCAGTACTTC.

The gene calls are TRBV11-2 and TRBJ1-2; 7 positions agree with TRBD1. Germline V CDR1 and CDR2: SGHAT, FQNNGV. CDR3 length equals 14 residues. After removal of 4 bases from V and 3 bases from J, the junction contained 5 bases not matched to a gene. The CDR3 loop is CASSSRGRDYGYTF. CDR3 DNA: TGTGCCAGCAGCTCCAGGGGGAGGGACTATGGCTACACCTTC.

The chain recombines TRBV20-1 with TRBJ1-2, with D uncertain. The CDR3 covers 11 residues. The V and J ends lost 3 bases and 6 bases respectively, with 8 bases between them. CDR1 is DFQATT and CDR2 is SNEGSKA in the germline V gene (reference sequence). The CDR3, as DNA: TGCAGTGCTAGTCTCAACGATGGCTACACCTTC. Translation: CSASLNDGYTF.

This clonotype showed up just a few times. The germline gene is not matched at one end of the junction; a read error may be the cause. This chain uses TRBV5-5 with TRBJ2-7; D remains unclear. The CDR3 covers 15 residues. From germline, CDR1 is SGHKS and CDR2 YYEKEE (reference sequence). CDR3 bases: TGTGCCAGCACCTTGGACGGAGCCAATTGGTACGAGCAGTACTTC. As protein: CASTLDGANWYEQYF.

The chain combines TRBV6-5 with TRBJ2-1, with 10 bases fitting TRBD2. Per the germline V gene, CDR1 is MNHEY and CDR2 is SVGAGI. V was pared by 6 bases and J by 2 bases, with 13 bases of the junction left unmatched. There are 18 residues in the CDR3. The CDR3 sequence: CASSYTTTSGHTYNEQFF. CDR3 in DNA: TGTGCCAGCAGCTATACTACGACTAGCGGGCATACCTACAATGAGCAGTTCTTC.

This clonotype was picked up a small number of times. The DNA for the CDR3 is TGCGCCACACAGGCTTGGGGATCCCTCTACAATGAGCAGTTCTTC. Translated, it gives CATQAWGSLYNEQFF. This chain uses TRBV4-1 with TRBJ2-1, with D maybe TRBD1 (5 bases). Trimming shortened V by 10 bases and J by 3 bases, and 19 bases separated the two germline ends. Per the germline V gene, CDR1 is MGHRA and CDR2 is YSYEKL. The CDR3 is made up of 15 amino acids.

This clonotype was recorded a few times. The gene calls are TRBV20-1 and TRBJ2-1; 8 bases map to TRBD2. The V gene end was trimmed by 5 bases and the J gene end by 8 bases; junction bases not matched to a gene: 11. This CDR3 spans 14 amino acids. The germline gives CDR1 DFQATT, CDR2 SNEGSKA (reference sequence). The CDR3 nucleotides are TGCAGTGCTTGGCCTGAGCGGGAGTCTCATGAGCAGTTCTTC. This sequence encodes CSAWPERESHEQFF.

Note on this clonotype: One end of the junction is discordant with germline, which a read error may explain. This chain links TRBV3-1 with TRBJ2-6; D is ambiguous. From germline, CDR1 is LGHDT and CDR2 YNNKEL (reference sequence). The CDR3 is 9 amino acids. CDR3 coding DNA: TGCGCTGGGGCCAACGTCCTGACTTTC. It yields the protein CAGANVLTF.

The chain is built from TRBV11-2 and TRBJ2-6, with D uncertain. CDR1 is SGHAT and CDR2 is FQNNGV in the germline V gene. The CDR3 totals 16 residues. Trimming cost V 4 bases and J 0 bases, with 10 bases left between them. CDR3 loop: CASSSDGDSGANVLTF. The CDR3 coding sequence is TGTGCCAGCAGCTCGGACGGTGACTCTGGGGCCAACGTCCTGACTTTC.

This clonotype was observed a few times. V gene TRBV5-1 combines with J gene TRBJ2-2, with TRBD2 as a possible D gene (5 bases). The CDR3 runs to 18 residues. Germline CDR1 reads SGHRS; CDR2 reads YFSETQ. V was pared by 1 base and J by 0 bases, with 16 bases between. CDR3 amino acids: CASSLWRATATNTGELFF. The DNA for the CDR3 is TGCGCCAGCAGCTTGTGGCGGGCGACTGCCACGAACACCGGGGAGCTGTTTTTT.

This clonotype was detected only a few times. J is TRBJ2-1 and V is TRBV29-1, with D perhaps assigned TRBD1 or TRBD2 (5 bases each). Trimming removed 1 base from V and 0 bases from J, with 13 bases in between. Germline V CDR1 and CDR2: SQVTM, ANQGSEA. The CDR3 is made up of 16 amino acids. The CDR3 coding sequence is TGCAGCGTTGAAGCGAGGGGTGGGGTCTCCTACAATGAGCAGTTCTTC. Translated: CSVEARGGVSYNEQFF.

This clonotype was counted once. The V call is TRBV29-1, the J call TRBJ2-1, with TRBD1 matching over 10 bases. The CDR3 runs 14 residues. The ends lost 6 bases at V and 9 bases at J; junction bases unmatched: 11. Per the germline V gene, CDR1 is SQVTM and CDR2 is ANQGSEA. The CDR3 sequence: CSVRSGTGEFEQFF. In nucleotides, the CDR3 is TGCAGCGTCAGATCGGGGACAGGGGAGTTTGAGCAGTTCTTC.

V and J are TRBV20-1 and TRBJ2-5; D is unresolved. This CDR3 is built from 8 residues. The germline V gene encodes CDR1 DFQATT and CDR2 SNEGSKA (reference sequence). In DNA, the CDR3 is TGCAGGGCCGGGACCCAGTACTTC. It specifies CRAGTQYF.

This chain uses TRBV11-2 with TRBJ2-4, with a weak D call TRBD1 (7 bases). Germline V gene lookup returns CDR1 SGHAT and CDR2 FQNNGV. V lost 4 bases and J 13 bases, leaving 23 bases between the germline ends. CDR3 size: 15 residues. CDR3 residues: CASSWIRQGWGEQYF. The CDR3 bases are TGTGCCAGCAGCTGGATACGACAGGGTTGGGGGGAGCAGTACTTC.

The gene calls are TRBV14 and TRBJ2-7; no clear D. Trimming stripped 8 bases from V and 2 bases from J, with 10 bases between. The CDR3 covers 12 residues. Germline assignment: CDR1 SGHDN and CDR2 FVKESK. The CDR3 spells CASSGWTYEQYF. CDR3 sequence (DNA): TGTGCCAGCTCCGGCTGGACCTACGAGCAGTACTTC.

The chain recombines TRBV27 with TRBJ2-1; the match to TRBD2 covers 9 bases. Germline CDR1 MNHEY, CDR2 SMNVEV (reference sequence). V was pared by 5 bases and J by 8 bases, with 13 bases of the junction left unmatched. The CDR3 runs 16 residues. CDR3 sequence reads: CASSMRTSAGGDEQFF. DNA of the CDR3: TGTGCCAGCAGTATGCGGACTAGCGCGGGGGGGGATGAGCAGTTCTTC.